This T cell receptor (beta chain) was observed in a study of blood T cell repertoires in COVID-19. Across the whole study: T cells, B-cell-depleted T cells, or PBMCs supplied cDNA or gDNA.

Per the original data handling: Amplifying reference gene primers gave estimates of nucleated cell counts. Assay used: immunoSEQ multiplex PCR; TCRdb lists only in-frame clones, some missing. D and trimming come from the DNA, and the V and J calls and clone size come from that table. The table lists more than 90,000 clones, about 85% of them singletons. This clone was counted a single time. This CDR3 region has 14 residues. The germline V gene encodes CDR1 SGHRS and CDR2 YFSETQ. V was shortened by 2 bases and J by 3 bases, with 11 bases between the two germline ends. What was sequenced was peripheral blood. V is TRBV5-1 and J is TRBJ1-1; D is perhaps TRBD1 (6 bases). The sequence came from a human donor in a cohort sampled during active COVID-19. CDR3 sequence (DNA): TGCGCCAGCAGCTTCGTCTCAGGGGACACTGAAGCTTTCTTT. Its protein product is CASSFVSGDTEAFF.